This T cell receptor beta chain comes out of a study of blood T cell repertoires in COVID-19. Overall study context: Collection of acute and convalescent COVID-19 samples took place in the United States, Italy and Spain.

Assay: immunoSEQ multiplex PCR; the TCRdb copy retains only in-frame clones and omits some. The sample lists approximately 200,000 clones, more than 75% occurring once. The CDR3 is 18 residues long. V shed 4 bases and J 7 bases; nucleotides not matched to a gene: 17. Germline assignment: CDR1 KGHSH and CDR2 LQKENI. The receptor's source is a man between 35 and 55 years old with active or convalescent COVID-19. Sequences were obtained from peripheral blood. The rearrangement joins TRBV18 to TRBJ2-1, with 9 bases matching TRBD2. The CDR3 region has the DNA TGTGCCAGCTCACGTACTAGCGCGGGGGGGCCAGGAAAGAATGAGCAGTTCTTC. This codes for CASSRTSAGGPGKNEQFF.